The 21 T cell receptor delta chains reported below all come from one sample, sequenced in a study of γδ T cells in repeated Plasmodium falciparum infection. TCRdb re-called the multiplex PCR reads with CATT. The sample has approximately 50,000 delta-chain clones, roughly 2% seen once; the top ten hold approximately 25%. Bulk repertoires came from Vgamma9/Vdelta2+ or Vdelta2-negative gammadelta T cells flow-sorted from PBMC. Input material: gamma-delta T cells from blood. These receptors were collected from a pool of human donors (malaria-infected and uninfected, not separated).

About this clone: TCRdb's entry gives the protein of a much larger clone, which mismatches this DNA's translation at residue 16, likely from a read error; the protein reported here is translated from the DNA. The DNA for the CDR3 is TGTGCCTCTAGCCCTTCCTACGATACGTTTACTGGGGGATACACCGAGAAACTCATCTTT. Translating it yields CASSPSYDTFTGGYTEKLIF. The chain uses TRDV3 and TRDJ1; 12 bases line up with TRDD3. TCRdb lists no J gene, so it was determined here by aligning the DNA to germline. Germline CDR1 is TVYSNPD and CDR2 is GDNSRS (reference sequence). The CDR3 is 20 amino acids. The whole variable domain, filled in from reference TRDV3 and TRDJ1, reads CDKVTQSSPDQTVASGSEVVLLCTYDTVYSNPDLFWYRIRPDYSFQFVFYGDNSRSEGADFTQGRFSVKHILTQKAFHLVISPVRTEDSATYYCASSPSYDTFTGGYTEKLIFGKGTRVTVEP.

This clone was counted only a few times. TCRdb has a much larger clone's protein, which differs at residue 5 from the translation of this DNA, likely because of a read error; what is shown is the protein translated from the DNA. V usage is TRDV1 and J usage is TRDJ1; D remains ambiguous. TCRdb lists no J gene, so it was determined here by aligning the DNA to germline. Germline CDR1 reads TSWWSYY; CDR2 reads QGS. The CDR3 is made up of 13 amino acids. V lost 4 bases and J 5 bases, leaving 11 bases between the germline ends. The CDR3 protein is CALGGPMSDKLIF. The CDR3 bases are TGTGCTCTTGGGGGACCCATGTCTGATAAACTCATCTTT.

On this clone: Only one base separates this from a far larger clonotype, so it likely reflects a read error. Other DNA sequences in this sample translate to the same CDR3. CDR3 bases: TGTGCCTGTGACACCGGGAGCTTAGGGTTTTGGGAACTAACGACTGGGGGCCCGTACACCGATAAACTAATCTTT. The encoded protein is CACDTGSLGFWELTTGGPYTDKLIF. The V gene was identified as TRDV2, while no J gene was called; the table assigns TRDD3, which was not confirmed against the DNA. From germline, CDR1 is GEAIGNYY and CDR2 EKD. The CDR3 sequence is 25 residues long.

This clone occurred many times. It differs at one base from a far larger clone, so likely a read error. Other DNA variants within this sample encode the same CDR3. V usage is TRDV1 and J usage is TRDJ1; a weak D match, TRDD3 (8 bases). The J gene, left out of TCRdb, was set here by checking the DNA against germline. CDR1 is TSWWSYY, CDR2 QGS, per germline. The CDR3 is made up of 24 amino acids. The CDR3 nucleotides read TGTGCCCTGGGCAAATTCCTACTTCTCCCCTGGGGGACAAAAATCCCAAGGTACACCGATAAACTCATCTTT. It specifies CALGKFLLLPWGTKIPRYTDKLIF.

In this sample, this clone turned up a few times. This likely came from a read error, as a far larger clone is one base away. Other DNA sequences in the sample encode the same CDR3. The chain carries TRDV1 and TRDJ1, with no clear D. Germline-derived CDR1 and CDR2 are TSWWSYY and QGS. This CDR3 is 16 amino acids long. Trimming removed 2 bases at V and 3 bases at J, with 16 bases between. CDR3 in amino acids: CALGEVGKRFSDKLIF. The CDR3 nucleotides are TGTGCTCTTGGGGAAGTCGGAAAAAGATTCTCCGATAAACTCATCTTT.

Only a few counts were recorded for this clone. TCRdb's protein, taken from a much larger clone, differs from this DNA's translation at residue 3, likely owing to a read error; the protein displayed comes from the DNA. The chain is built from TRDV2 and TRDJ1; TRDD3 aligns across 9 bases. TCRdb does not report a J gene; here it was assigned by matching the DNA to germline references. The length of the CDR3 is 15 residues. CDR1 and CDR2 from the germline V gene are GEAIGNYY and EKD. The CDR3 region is CASDTVEGIRDKLIF. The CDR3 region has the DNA TGTGCCAGTGACACCGTGGAGGGGATACGGGATAAACTCATCTTT.

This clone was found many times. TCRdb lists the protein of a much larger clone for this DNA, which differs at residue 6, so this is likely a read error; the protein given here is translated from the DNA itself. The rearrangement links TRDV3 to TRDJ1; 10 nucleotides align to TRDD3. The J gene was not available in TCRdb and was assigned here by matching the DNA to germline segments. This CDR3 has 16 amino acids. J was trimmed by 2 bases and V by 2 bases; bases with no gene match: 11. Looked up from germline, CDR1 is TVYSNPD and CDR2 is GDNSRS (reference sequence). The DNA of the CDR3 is TGTGCCTTTTTCTCCAGAAAACTGGGGGATACCGATAAACTCATCTTT. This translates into CAFFSRKLGDTDKLIF. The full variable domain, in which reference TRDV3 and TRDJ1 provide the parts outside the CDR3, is CDKVTQSSPDQTVASGSEVVLLCTYDTVYSNPDLFWYRIRPDYSFQFVFYGDNSRSEGADFTQGRFSVKHILTQKAFHLVISPVRTEDSATYYCAFFSRKLGDTDKLIFGKGTRVTVEP.

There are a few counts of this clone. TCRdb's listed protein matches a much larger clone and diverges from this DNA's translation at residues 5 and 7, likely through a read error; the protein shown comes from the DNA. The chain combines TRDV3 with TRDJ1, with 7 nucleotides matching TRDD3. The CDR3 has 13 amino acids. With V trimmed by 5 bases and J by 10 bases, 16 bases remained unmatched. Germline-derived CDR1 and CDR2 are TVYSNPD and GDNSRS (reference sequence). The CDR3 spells CAKRERTGDGLIF. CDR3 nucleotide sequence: TGTGCCAAACGAGAGAGGACTGGGGATGGACTCATCTTT.

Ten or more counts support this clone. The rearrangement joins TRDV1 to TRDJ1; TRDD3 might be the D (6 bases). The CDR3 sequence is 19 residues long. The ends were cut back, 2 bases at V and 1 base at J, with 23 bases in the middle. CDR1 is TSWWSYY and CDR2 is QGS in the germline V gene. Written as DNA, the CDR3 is TGTGCTCTTGGGGAAAAGAGGGGGTGGGTACTGGGTATCACCGATAAACTCATCTTT. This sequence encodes CALGEKRGWVLGITDKLIF.

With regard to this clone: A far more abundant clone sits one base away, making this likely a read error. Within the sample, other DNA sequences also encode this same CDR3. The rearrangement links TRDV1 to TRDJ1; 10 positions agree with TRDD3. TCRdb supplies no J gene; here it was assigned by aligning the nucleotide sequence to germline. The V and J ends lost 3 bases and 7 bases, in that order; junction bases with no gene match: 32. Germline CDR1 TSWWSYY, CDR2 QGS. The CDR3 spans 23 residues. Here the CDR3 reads CALGDKAPAWGILLLGPLPKLIF. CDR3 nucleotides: TGTGCTCTTGGGGACAAAGCCCCGGCGTGGGGGATACTCCTCTTAGGACCTCTCCCTAAACTCATCTTT.

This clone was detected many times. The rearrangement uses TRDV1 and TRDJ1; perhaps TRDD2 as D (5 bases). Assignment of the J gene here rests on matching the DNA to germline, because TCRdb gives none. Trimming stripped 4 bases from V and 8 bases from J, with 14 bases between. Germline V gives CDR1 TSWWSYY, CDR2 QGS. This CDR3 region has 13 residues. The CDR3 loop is CALGAKFLRKLIF. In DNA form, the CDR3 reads TGTGCTCTTGGGGCTAAATTCCTTCGGAAACTCATCTTT.

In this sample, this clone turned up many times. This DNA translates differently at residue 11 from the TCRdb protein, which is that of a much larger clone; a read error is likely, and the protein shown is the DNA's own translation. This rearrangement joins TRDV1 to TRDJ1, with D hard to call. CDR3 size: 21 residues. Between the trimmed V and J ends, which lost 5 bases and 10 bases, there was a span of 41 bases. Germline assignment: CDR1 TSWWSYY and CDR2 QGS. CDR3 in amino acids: CALGRFLLGLRMPHQHIGLIF. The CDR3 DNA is TGTGCTCTTGGGAGGTTTCTCTTAGGGCTGAGGATGCCCCATCAGCATATCGGACTCATCTTT.

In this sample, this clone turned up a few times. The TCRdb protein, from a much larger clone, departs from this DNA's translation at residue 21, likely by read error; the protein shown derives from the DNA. The CDR3 bases are TGTGCCAACCGCCCCCGCTCCTACGCCCGTACTGGGGGATACCGGTACACCGATAAACTCACCTTT. This encodes CANRPRSYARTGGYRYTDKLTF. With the J gene uncalled, the V gene is TRDV3; the table's D call TRDD3 went unverified against the DNA. The germline gives CDR1 TVYSNPD, CDR2 GDNSRS (reference sequence). The CDR3 totals 22 residues.

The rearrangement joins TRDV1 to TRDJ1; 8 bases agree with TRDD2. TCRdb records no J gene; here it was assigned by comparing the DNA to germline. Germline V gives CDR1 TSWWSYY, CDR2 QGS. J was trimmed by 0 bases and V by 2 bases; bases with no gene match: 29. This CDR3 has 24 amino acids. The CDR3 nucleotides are TGTGCTCTTGGGGAAGTAGGGGGAGAGACTTCCTACAACATCTTTTCCGGAGACACCGATAAACTCATCTTT. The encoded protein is CALGEVGGETSYNIFSGDTDKLIF.

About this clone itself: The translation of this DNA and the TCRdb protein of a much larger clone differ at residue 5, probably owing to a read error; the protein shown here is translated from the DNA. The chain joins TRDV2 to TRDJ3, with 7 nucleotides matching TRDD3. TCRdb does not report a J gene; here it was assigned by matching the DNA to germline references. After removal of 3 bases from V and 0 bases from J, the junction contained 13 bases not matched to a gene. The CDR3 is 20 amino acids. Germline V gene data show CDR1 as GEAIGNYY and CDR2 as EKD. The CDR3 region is CACDPTGDARSSWDTRQMFF. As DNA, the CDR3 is TGTGCCTGTGACCCTACTGGGGATGCCCGGAGCTCCTGGGACACCCGACAGATGTTTTTC.

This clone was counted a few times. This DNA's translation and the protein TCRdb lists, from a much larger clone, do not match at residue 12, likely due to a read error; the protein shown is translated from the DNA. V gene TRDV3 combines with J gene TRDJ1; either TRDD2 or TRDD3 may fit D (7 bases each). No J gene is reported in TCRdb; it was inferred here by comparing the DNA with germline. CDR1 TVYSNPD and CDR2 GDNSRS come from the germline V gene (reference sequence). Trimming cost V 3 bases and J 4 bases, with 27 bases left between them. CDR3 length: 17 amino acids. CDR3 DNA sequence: TGTGCCTTAATTTCCTTCCTGCCGGCTGGGGGCTTCGATAAACTCATCTTT. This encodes CALISFLPAGGFDKLIF.

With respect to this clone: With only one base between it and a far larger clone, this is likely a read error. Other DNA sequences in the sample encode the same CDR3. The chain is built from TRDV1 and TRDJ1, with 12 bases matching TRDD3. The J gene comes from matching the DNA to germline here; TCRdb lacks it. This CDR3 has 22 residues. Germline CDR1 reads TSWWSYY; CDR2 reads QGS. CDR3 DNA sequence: TGTGCTCTAGGGGAACTCTGCCCTCATCTACTGGGGGATACCATATACACCGATAAACTCATCTTT. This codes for CALGELCPHLLGDTIYTDKLIF.

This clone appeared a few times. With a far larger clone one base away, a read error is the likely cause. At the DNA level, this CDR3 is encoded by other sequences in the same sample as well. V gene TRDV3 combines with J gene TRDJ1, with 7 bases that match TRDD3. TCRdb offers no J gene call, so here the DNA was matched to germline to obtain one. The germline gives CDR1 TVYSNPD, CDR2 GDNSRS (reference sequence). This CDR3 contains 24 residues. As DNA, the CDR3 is TGTGCCTTTTACCACCACTTTTCAAGGGCACGACAGACGGGGGATGGATGGAACACCGACAAACTCATCTTT. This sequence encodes CAFYHHFSRARQTGDGWNTDKLIF.

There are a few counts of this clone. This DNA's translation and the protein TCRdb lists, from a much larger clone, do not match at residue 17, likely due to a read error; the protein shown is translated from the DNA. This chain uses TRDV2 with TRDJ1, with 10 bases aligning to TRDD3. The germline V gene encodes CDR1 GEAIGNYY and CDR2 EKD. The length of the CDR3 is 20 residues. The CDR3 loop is CACDTHPRMLGDRYTDQLIF. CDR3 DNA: TGTGCCTGTGACACGCATCCCCGAATGCTGGGGGATAGGTACACCGATCAACTCATCTTT.

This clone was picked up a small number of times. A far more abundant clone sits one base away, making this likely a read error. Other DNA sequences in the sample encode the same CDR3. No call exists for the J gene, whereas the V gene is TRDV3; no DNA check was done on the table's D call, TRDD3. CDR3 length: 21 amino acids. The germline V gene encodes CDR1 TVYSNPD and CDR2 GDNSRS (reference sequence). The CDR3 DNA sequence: TGTGCCTTTTCCGTCCTCTTTTACTGGGGGATACGCGAGTCTTACACCGATAAACTCATTTTT. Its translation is CAFSVLFYWGIRESYTDKLIF.

The chain's CDR3 is CALGELEVASFYWGMDTDKLIF. CDR3 nucleotides: TGTGCTCTTGGGGAACTAGAGGTCGCCTCCTTTTACTGGGGGATGGACACCGATAAACTCATCTTT. The chain carries TRDV1 and TRDJ1; TRDD3 aligns across 10 bases. This CDR3 comprises 22 residues. V was clipped by 0 bases and J by 0 bases; unmatched bases: 19. From germline, CDR1 is TSWWSYY and CDR2 QGS.